This TCR beta chain appears in the sequencing data of a study of T cell changes during pregnancy in multiple sclerosis. The CDR3 spans 13 residues. V gave up 8 bases and J gave up 6 bases; unmatched junction bases: 6. Germline loops: CDR1 SQVTM, CDR2 ANQGSEA. Data came from immunoSEQ multiplex PCR; TCRdb stores just in-frame clones and leaves some out. The sample yields 85,000 to 100,000 clones, 85% to 95% seen once. The genes are TRBV29-1 and TRBJ1-6; TRBD1 aligns across 8 bases. Sequencing used peripheral blood, obtained after pregnancy. The receptor was isolated from a female donor with multiple sclerosis, enrolled in a pregnancy study. CDR3 bases: TGCAGCATCGGACAGGGTGGTAATTCACCCCTCCACTTT. Its protein product is CSIGQGGNSPLHF. The full variable domain, completed using reference TRBV29-1 and TRBJ1-6, is SAVISQKPSRDICQRGTSLTIQCQVDSQVTMMFWYRQQPGQSLTLIATANQGSEATYESGFVIDKFPISRPNLTFSTLTVSNMSPEDSSIYLCSIGQGGNSPLHFGNGTRLTVT.